A selection of T cell receptor beta chains follows, all from one sample in a study of cytomegalovirus exposure and HLA in healthy donors. The protocol was immunoSEQ multiplex PCR, while the TCRdb copy is restricted to in-frame clones and leaves out a portion. The repertoire includes around 170,000 clones, around 84% of them detected once, and around 3% sits in the top ten. Sequenced: PBMCs. The receptors derive from a woman in her fifties or sixties in good health and CMV-seropositive. Both conserved end residues are part of each CDR3.

V gene: TRBV2
CDR3 protein: CASSEWSGAGAFEQYF

V gene: TRBV30
CDR3 protein: CAWWDRENYGYTF

V gene: TRBV5-4
CDR3 protein: CASSRLAGGISYEQYF

V gene: TRBV9
CDR3 protein: CASSPRTLRNEQFF

V gene: TRBV6-1
CDR3 protein: CASSEAHGGVGTDTQYF

V gene: TRBV5-1
CDR3 protein: CASSLAGQGNTGELFF

V gene: TRBV9
CDR3 protein: CASSVGGIGQPQHF

V gene: TRBV30
CDR3 protein: CAWSQQMTGDAPLHF

V gene: TRBV15
CDR3 protein: CATSSMALAKNIQYF

V gene: TRBV4-3
CDR3 protein: CASSQEWAEGNIQYF

V gene: TRBV7-8
CDR3 protein: CASSSWDRRYYEQYF

V gene: TRBV5-1
CDR3 protein: CASSTGLAGDRGETQYF

V gene: TRBV9
CDR3 protein: CASSASGQEDYGYTF

V gene: TRBV28
CDR3 protein: CASSSLRTVDSPLHF

V gene: TRBV7-6
CDR3 protein: CASTRGGFNTEAFF

V gene: TRBV14
CDR3 protein: CASSQDGIRGYTDTQYF

V gene: TRBV6-5
CDR3 protein: CASRPTGGMNTEAFF

V gene: TRBV4-3
CDR3 protein: CASSQNPTDTGELFF

V gene: TRBV11-2
CDR3 protein: CASSSRTGGGYEQYF

V gene: TRBV30
CDR3 protein: CAWSLVGGDEQFF

V gene: TRBV19
CDR3 protein: CASRGGTAQPQHF

V gene: TRBV6-5
CDR3 protein: CASSVGSNQPQHF

V gene: TRBV27
CDR3 protein: CASSSTYRSSGNTIYF

V gene: TRBV28
CDR3 protein: CASSLVSVPSGANVLTF

V gene: TRBV25-1
CDR3 protein: CASSEAGDPRDTQYF

V gene: TRBV18
CDR3 protein: CASSPREGNEKLFF

V gene: TRBV7-9
CDR3 protein: CASSSGLAIFSEQFF

V gene: TRBV5-6
CDR3 protein: CASSSVGGGTSSYNEQFF

V gene: TRBV2
CDR3 protein: CASRYYIQETQYF

V gene: TRBV4-2
CDR3 protein: CASSQGPHRGQAYEQYF

V gene: TRBV28
CDR3 protein: CASSFSQGTGELFF

V gene: TRBV5-1
CDR3 protein: CASRGGSDTQYF

V gene: TRBV18
CDR3 protein: CASSPQTGDPNTQYF

V gene: TRBV2
CDR3 protein: CASSETGPKYSPLHF

V gene: TRBV7-9
CDR3 protein: CASSPRGQVENIQYF

V gene: TRBV7-9
CDR3 protein: CASSPTSGRSSTDTQYF

V gene: TRBV2
CDR3 protein: CASRRQGSGEKLFF

V gene: TRBV27
CDR3 protein: CASRGAGTPSPLHF

V gene: TRBV19
CDR3 protein: CASSELGPWDQPQHF

V gene: TRBV4-3
CDR3 protein: CASSQDPTGVETQYF

V gene: TRBV30
CDR3 protein: CAWSSRSSTEAFF

V gene: TRBV5-1
CDR3 protein: CASSTGQESSPLHF

V gene: TRBV5-6
CDR3 protein: CASSLDRGTRLNTEAFF

V gene: TRBV9
CDR3 protein: CASSDGTGRSSYEQYF

V gene: TRBV6-5
CDR3 protein: CASRAQGLGEKLFF

V gene: TRBV27
CDR3 protein: CASSSRGGRKGPGELFF

V gene: TRBV30
CDR3 protein: CAWRGQGNNSPLHF

V gene: TRBV9
CDR3 protein: CASSTDPGNTEAFF

V gene: TRBV29-1
CDR3 protein: CSVGGGLAPTDTQYF

V gene: TRBV6-1
CDR3 protein: CASRGQGANSAQYF

V gene: TRBV7-3
CDR3 protein: CASSPTSGDYNEQFF

V gene: TRBV7-9
CDR3 protein: CASSSDRGTDTQYF

V gene: TRBV6-5
CDR3 protein: CASSATGTGESPLHF

V gene: TRBV7-9
CDR3 protein: CASSQPAGGTDTQYF

V gene: TRBV6-5
CDR3 protein: CASSLTWGAVQYF